This T cell receptor beta chain originates from a study of blood T cells in healthy people across ages. Study findings and constraints: In these data, TCR beta diversity tracked strongly with naive T cell percentage.

Germline CDR1 and CDR2: SEHNR and FQNEAQ (reference sequence). The CDR3 has 15 amino acids. After removal of 5 bases from V and 0 bases from J, the junction contained 7 bases not matched to a gene. The authors drew about 9.5 milliliters of peripheral blood from each donor. Every sample had a minimum of 6 million PBMCs isolated. Total RNA extraction produced at least 5 micrograms (per sample) for the study. Through a sample-barcoded 5' primer and a J-beta primer mix, a second PCR was run for about 6 to 11 cycles. MiXCR, applied by TCRdb to the 5' RACE reads, yields one record per CDR3 protein. The data contain hundreds of thousands of distinct CDR3 sequences, over 20% of them singletons. About this clonotype itself: Its antigen is still unknown.

The specimen sequenced was blood. This chain connects TRBV7-9 to TRBJ2-7; 7 bases line up with TRBD1. This receptor was identified in an older man in good health. The CDR3 loop reads CASSPTGTDSYEQYF. CDR3 bases: TGTGCCAGCAGCCCCACCGGGACAGACTCCTACGAGCAGTACTTC. Using reference TRBV7-9 and TRBJ2-7 for the parts outside the CDR3, the full variable domain is DTGVSQNPRHKITKRGQNVTFRCDPISEHNRLYWYRQTLGQGPEFLTYFQNEAQLEKSRLLSDRFSAERPKGSFSTLEIQRTEQGDSAMYLCASSPTGTDSYEQYFGPGTRLTVT.